These 30 T cell receptor beta chains were all obtained from the same sample, sequenced in a study of shared clonotypes between healthy human individuals (dated by TCRdb to the early 2020s). Receptor amplification or capture employed the immunoSEQ multiplex PCR assay. The clones in this table, taken by TCRdb from immuneACCESS, are in-frame only. Not every clone is retained; where verified, under half of the shortfall comes from an unresolved V gene, and the cause of the rest is unknown. The sample table lists some 2 million clones, about 95% of them with a count of one. Clones ranked in the top ten supply 1.2% of the sample. CD8 naive samples were CD45RO-negative cells positively selected for CCR7, giving a CD45RA+CCR7+ population that excluded TemRA cells. The sequencing input was naive CD8+ T cells sorted from blood. The meaning of the sample's cell subset or site label: CD45RA+CCR7+. The receptors here all came from a man aged 18 to 30 in good health.

The chain is built from TRBV30 and TRBJ2-3, with D possibly TRBD2 on 6 matching bases. Germline V gene sequence: CDR1 GTSNPN, CDR2 SVGIG (reference sequence). V was shortened by 5 bases and J by 3 bases, with 15 bases between the two germline ends. The CDR3 loop spans 14 amino acids. CDR3 sequence: CAWDTGVGTDTQYF. CDR3 sequence (DNA): TGTGCCTGGGATACGGGGGTGGGAACAGATACGCAGTATTTT. Looking up the rest from reference TRBV30 and TRBJ2-3 gives the full variable domain: SQTIHQWPATLVQPVGSPLSLECTVEGTSNPNLYWYRQAAGRGLQLLFYSVGIGQISSEVPQNLSASRPQDRQFILSSKKLLLSDSGFYLCAWDTGVGTDTQYFGPGTRLTVL.

The chain uses TRBV5-5 and TRBJ2-7; 10 bases are a match to TRBD1. CDR3 length: 15 amino acids. V shed 3 bases and J 5 bases; nucleotides not matched to a gene: 8. Looked up from germline, CDR1 is SGHKS and CDR2 is YYEKEE (reference sequence). The CDR3 reads CASSSLGQGVHEQYF. The CDR3 DNA sequence: TGTGCCAGCAGCTCCCTAGGACAGGGGGTCCACGAGCAGTACTTC.

This clone appeared once. The gene calls are TRBV2 and TRBJ2-7; maybe TRBD1 (6 bases). Germline V gene sequence: CDR1 SNHLY, CDR2 FYNNEI. Trimming shortened V by 0 bases and J by 2 bases, and 11 bases separated the two germline ends. This CDR3 comprises 15 residues. The CDR3 loop is CASSEAPGDPYEQYF. The CDR3 DNA reads TGTGCCAGCAGTGAAGCTCCAGGGGACCCCTACGAGCAGTACTTC.

This clone was observed a handful of times. The chain carries TRBV5-1 and TRBJ2-1; 7 positions match TRBD1. The J segment lost 4 bases and the V segment lost 7 bases, leaving 8 bases of the junction unmatched. This CDR3 spans 14 amino acids. CDR1 and CDR2 from the germline V gene are SGHRS and YFSETQ. The CDR3 region is CASRHQDRYNEQFF. In DNA, the CDR3 is TGCGCCAGCCGCCACCAGGACAGGTACAATGAGCAGTTCTTC.

The chain recombines TRBV9 with TRBJ2-5, with 7 bases fitting TRBD1. The CDR3 is 13 residues long. Losses at the gene ends were 4 bases for V and 3 bases for J; bases not matched to a gene: 3. Germline V gene lookup returns CDR1 SGDLS and CDR2 YYNGEE. CDR3: CASSPGTEETQYF. CDR3 coding DNA: TGTGCCAGCAGCCCTGGGACAGAAGAGACCCAGTACTTC.

J is TRBJ1-5 and V is TRBV7-9, with 7 bases matching TRBD1. The length of the CDR3 is 16 residues. V shed 5 bases and J 0 bases; nucleotides not matched to a gene: 7. Germline V lookup: CDR1 SEHNR, CDR2 FQNEAQ (reference sequence). The CDR3 region has the DNA TGTGCCAGCAGCCTAGGGACAGAATATAGCAATCAGCCCCAGCATTTT. This codes for CASSLGTEYSNQPQHF.

V gene TRBV27 combines with J gene TRBJ2-3; the match to TRBD1 covers 7 bases. V was clipped by 5 bases and J by 5 bases; unmatched bases: 10. Germline V gene lookup returns CDR1 MNHEY and CDR2 SMNVEV (reference sequence). This CDR3 region has 15 residues. The CDR3 reads CASSAIQGQLDTQYF. DNA for the CDR3: TGTGCCAGCAGTGCGATACAGGGGCAGTTAGATACGCAGTATTTT.

The chain is built from TRBV9 and TRBJ2-3, with D tentatively TRBD2 (5 bases). Trimming removed 3 bases at V and 1 base at J, with 15 bases between. Germline V CDR1 and CDR2: SGDLS, YYNGEE. The CDR3 covers 16 residues. CDR3 sequence reads: CASSARWEIRTDTQYF. CDR3 sequence (DNA): TGTGCCAGCAGCGCGCGATGGGAGATCCGCACAGATACGCAGTATTTT.

The V call is TRBV9, the J call TRBJ2-7; D is ambiguous. This CDR3 is built from 13 residues. The germline V gene encodes CDR1 SGDLS and CDR2 YYNGEE. Trimming removed 4 bases from V and 3 bases from J, with 11 bases in between. The CDR3 nucleotides are TGTGCCAGCAGCTCAAGCATGGGCTACGAGCAGTACTTC. It yields the protein CASSSSMGYEQYF.

V gene TRBV11-2 combines with J gene TRBJ1-4; D is unresolved. V lost 3 bases and J 8 bases, leaving 13 bases between the germline ends. Germline values: CDR1 SGHAT, CDR2 FQNNGV. The CDR3 runs to 14 residues. The CDR3 DNA reads TGTGCCAGCAGCTTGACTGGGATTAGAGAAAAACTGTTTTTT. Translation: CASSLTGIREKLFF.

In regard to this clone: This sample includes further DNA sequences coding for the same CDR3. J is TRBJ1-5 and V is TRBV4-1; D gene unclear. Trimming pared 1 base from V and 6 bases from J, leaving 7 bases between. The germline V gene has CDR1 MGHRA and CDR2 YSYEKL. The length of the CDR3 is 13 residues. CDR3 coding DNA: TGCGCCAGCAGCCAAGTCGATGGTCAGCCCCAGCATTTT. It encodes CASSQVDGQPQHF.

In DNA form, the CDR3 reads TGTGCCAGCAGCTTGGGGCGGGGGGCAGATACGCAGTATTTT. Protein sequence: CASSLGRGADTQYF. The V call is TRBV5-6, the J call TRBJ2-3, with 8 positions matching TRBD2. The CDR3 has 14 amino acids. From germline, CDR1 is SGHDT and CDR2 YYEEEE. V gave up 0 bases and J gave up 4 bases; unmatched junction bases: 1.

To note about this clone: Within the sample, other DNA sequences also encode this same CDR3. The chain recombines TRBV9 with TRBJ2-2; D unresolved. Germline V lookup: CDR1 SGDLS, CDR2 YYNGEE. V was cut by 2 bases and J by 5 bases, with 4 bases left in between. This CDR3 is 12 amino acids long. CDR3 bases: TGTGCCAGCAGCGTCGGGACCGGGGAGCTGTTTTTT. This codes for CASSVGTGELFF.

The genes are TRBV2 and TRBJ2-4; perhaps TRBD2 as D (6 bases). Trimming left V 6 bases short and J 3 bases short, with 9 bases between. The germline V gene encodes CDR1 SNHLY and CDR2 FYNNEI. The CDR3 covers 13 residues. CDR3 in DNA: TGTGCCAGCAGGGCGGGGAACAAAAACATTCAGTACTTC. This encodes CASRAGNKNIQYF.

The J gene is TRBJ2-1, the V gene TRBV6-5; TRBD1 agrees at 7 bases. The CDR3 covers 15 residues. The germline V gene has CDR1 MNHEY and CDR2 SVGAGI. V lost 4 bases to trimming and J lost 3 bases; unmatched junction nucleotides: 6. The CDR3 loop is CASSSTGASYNEQFF. DNA for the CDR3: TGTGCCAGCAGTTCAACAGGGGCTAGCTACAATGAGCAGTTCTTC.

This clone was detected once. The CDR3 protein is CASSHGTGTTDTQYF. The CDR3 coding sequence is TGTGCCAGCAGCCACGGGACAGGGACCACAGATACGCAGTATTTT. The chain is built from TRBV5-8 and TRBJ2-3; 9 positions agree with TRBD1. The CDR3 is 15 amino acids. The germline gives CDR1 SGHTS, CDR2 YDEGEE. The V and J ends lost 4 bases and 2 bases, in that order; junction bases with no gene match: 5.

This clone was picked up one time. This chain links TRBV11-2 with TRBJ2-1, with D unclear. CDR1 and CDR2 (germline): SGHAT, FQNNGV. V was trimmed by 0 bases and J by 1 base, leaving 10 bases between them. The CDR3 totals 16 residues. This CDR3 is CASSLDSRRSYNEQFF. CDR3 coding DNA: TGTGCCAGCAGCTTAGATTCTCGAAGGTCCTACAATGAGCAGTTCTTC. Full variable domain (outside the CDR3, taken from reference TRBV11-2 and TRBJ2-1): EAGVAQSPRYKIIEKRQSVAFWCNPISGHATLYWYQQILGQGPKLLIQFQNNGVVDDSQLPKDRFSAERLKGVDSTLKIQPAKLEDSAVYLCASSLDSRRSYNEQFFGPGTRLTVL.

The chain has TRBV18 and TRBJ1-1, with TRBD1 matching 8 bases. J lost 3 bases, V lost 4 bases, and 13 bases had no gene match. Germline V gives CDR1 KGHSH, CDR2 LQKENI. CDR3 length: 17 residues. The CDR3 spells CASSHNRGKAGDTEAFF. The DNA for the CDR3 is TGTGCCAGCTCACATAACAGGGGGAAGGCGGGTGACACTGAAGCTTTCTTT. The variable domain in full, with the rest retrieved from reference TRBV18 and TRBJ1-1, is NAGVMQNPRHLVRRRGQEARLRCSPMKGHSHVYWYRQLPEEGLKFMVYLQKENIIDESGMPKERFSAEFPKEGPSILRIQQVVRGDSAAYFCASSHNRGKAGDTEAFFGQGTRLTVV.

The chain has TRBV9 and TRBJ2-1; TRBD1 matches 7 bases. Unmatched junction bases numbered 11, after V lost 6 bases and J lost 5 bases. Per germline, CDR1 SGDLS and CDR2 YYNGEE. This CDR3 is built from 15 residues. This CDR3 reads CASTPEGAQDNEQFF. The CDR3 DNA is TGTGCCAGCACCCCAGAGGGGGCGCAGGACAATGAGCAGTTCTTC.

This rearrangement joins TRBV7-8 to TRBJ2-3, with 10 nucleotides matching TRBD1. Germline V gene data show CDR1 as SGHVS and CDR2 as FQNEAQ. Losses at the gene ends were 5 bases for V and 4 bases for J; bases not matched to a gene: 6. The CDR3 has 15 residues. DNA of the CDR3: TGTGCCAGCAGCCGGACAGGGGGAGAAGCAGATACGCAGTATTTT. Its translation: CASSRTGGEADTQYF.

On this clone: The same CDR3 is also encoded by other DNA sequences in this sample. This rearrangement joins TRBV27 to TRBJ2-7; 15 nucleotides align to TRBD2. Germline values: CDR1 MNHEY, CDR2 SMNVEV (reference sequence). The CDR3 has 15 amino acids. V shed 5 bases and J 4 bases; nucleotides not matched to a gene: 3. The CDR3 region is CASSPGTSGRYEQYF. CDR3 DNA: TGTGCCAGCAGTCCAGGGACTAGCGGGAGGTACGAGCAGTACTTC.

J is TRBJ2-1 and V is TRBV29-1; D remains ambiguous. CDR1 SQVTM and CDR2 ANQGSEA come from the germline V gene. Trimming cost V 6 bases and J 1 base, with 13 bases left between them. This CDR3 has 14 residues. The CDR3 protein is CSVLGFMSYNEQFF. For the CDR3, the DNA is TGCAGCGTACTCGGCTTTATGTCCTACAATGAGCAGTTCTTC.

The chain joins TRBV19 to TRBJ1-5; unclear D gene. Trimming left V 1 base short and J 0 bases short, with 7 bases between. The germline V gene has CDR1 LNHDA and CDR2 SQIVND (reference sequence). CDR3 length equals 15 residues. CDR3 DNA sequence: TGTGCCAGTAGTATAGCGGAGTATAGCAATCAGCCCCAGCATTTT. Translated: CASSIAEYSNQPQHF. Filled out from reference TRBV19 and TRBJ1-5, the complete variable domain reads DGGITQSPKYLFRKEGQNVTLSCEQNLNHDAMYWYRQDPGQGLRLIYYSQIVNDFQKGDIAEGYSVSREKKESFPLTVTSAQKNPTAFYLCASSIAEYSNQPQHFGDGTRLSIL.

This clone appeared a single time. Within the sample, other DNA sequences also encode this same CDR3. The chain combines TRBV4-1 with TRBJ2-7, with D uncertain. Germline CDR1 reads MGHRA; CDR2 reads YSYEKL. V lost 0 bases and J 3 bases, leaving 9 bases between the germline ends. The CDR3 loop spans 14 amino acids. The CDR3 here is CASSQDPGSYEQYF. In DNA, the CDR3 is TGCGCCAGCAGCCAAGACCCGGGTAGCTACGAGCAGTACTTC.

The V and J genes are TRBV4-1 and TRBJ1-2; no clear D. The V end lost 5 bases, the J end lost 7 bases, and 11 bases lay between the germline ends. Germline loops: CDR1 MGHRA, CDR2 YSYEKL. The CDR3 length is 12 residues. CDR3 protein: CASSLAGVGYTF. CDR3 DNA sequence: TGCGCCAGCAGCTTGGCCGGGGTTGGCTACACCTTC.

The chain has TRBV7-9 and TRBJ2-1; no clear D gene. V lost 5 bases and J lost 4, with 6 bases in between. This CDR3 contains 12 residues. Looked up from germline, CDR1 is SEHNR and CDR2 is FQNEAQ (reference sequence). The CDR3, as DNA: TGTGCCAGCAGCCATTCGTACAATGAGCAGTTCTTC. Translated: CASSHSYNEQFF.

The chain links TRBV4-1 to TRBJ2-1; 14 bases agree with TRBD2. Per germline, CDR1 MGHRA and CDR2 YSYEKL. Trimming at V came to 4 bases and at J to 9 bases, leaving 11 bases not matched to a gene. The CDR3 spans 17 residues. The CDR3 protein is CASSRAGLAGEDGEQFF. The CDR3 DNA reads as TGCGCCAGCAGCCGGGCGGGACTAGCGGGAGAAGATGGTGAGCAGTTCTTC.

The CDR3 DNA reads as TGTGCCAGCAGCTTTACGGGACACATGAACACTGAAGCTTTCTTT. It encodes CASSFTGHMNTEAFF. The gene calls are TRBV13 and TRBJ1-1; the D gene is possibly TRBD1 (6 bases). With 3 bases removed from V and 0 bases from J, the gap between germline ends came to 11 bases. Germline V lookup: CDR1 PRHDT, CDR2 FYEKMQ (reference sequence). There are 15 residues in the CDR3.

V gene TRBV25-1 combines with J gene TRBJ2-7; D is unresolved. The CDR3 covers 13 residues. Trimming shortened V by 5 bases and J by 5 bases, and 13 bases separated the two germline ends. Germline loops: CDR1 MGHDK, CDR2 SYGVNS. CDR3 DNA: TGTGCCAGCAGTATCGACGGTTCGGACGAGCAGTACTTC. This translates into CASSIDGSDEQYF.

This chain links TRBV10-3 with TRBJ2-5; possible D gene TRBD2, 5 bases. Per germline, CDR1 ENHRY and CDR2 SYGVKD. Between the trimmed V and J ends, which lost 5 bases and 6 bases, there was a span of 19 bases. The CDR3 spans 15 residues. Written as DNA, the CDR3 is TGTGCCATCAGTCCGAAACTAGACGGAGATCAGACCCAGTACTTC. Protein product: CAISPKLDGDQTQYF.